Listed here are 7 T cell receptor beta chains from one sample, sequenced in a study of Tregs in tolerant kidney transplant recipients. Method: immunoSEQ multiplex PCR; TCRdb's copy keeps in-frame clones and lacks some. The sample shows about 83,000 clones, roughly 98% of them seen only once. Sequenced material: CD4+ T cells from blood, taken before the transplant. The source of these receptors is a human donor who received a combined kidney and bone marrow transplant.

The CDR3 sequence is CASSLAGGTDTQYF. The DNA for the CDR3 is TGCGCCAGCAGCTTAGCGGGGGGCACAGATACGCAGTATTTT. The V gene is TRBV5-1, the J gene TRBJ2-3; 8 bases agree with TRBD2. The CDR3 length is 14 residues. J gave up 1 base and V 2 bases, and 0 bases lay outside the gene matches. Germline-derived CDR1 and CDR2 are SGHRS and YFSETQ.

The chain combines TRBV15 with TRBJ2-7, with 10 bases fitting TRBD1. The CDR3 loop spans 15 amino acids. J lost 4 bases, V lost 4 bases, and 7 bases had no gene match. Germline CDR1 reads LNHNV; CDR2 reads YYDKDF (reference sequence). The CDR3 protein is CATSKNRDRGYEQYF. DNA for the CDR3: TGTGCCACCAGCAAGAACCGGGACAGGGGTTACGAGCAGTACTTC.

This clone was found once. The genes are TRBV9 and TRBJ2-2; D is possibly TRBD1 (6 bases). The V and J ends lost 3 bases and 8 bases respectively, with 14 bases between them. Germline V gene data show CDR1 as SGDLS and CDR2 as YYNGEE. CDR3 length: 14 residues. The CDR3 bases are TGTGCCAGCAGCGCGGGGACACTAGAAGGGGAGCTGTTTTTT. This translates into CASSAGTLEGELFF.

The rearrangement uses TRBV7-2 and TRBJ2-7; D remains ambiguous. The CDR3 consists of 12 residues. The germline V gene encodes CDR1 SGHTA and CDR2 FQGNSA. V dropped 3 bases and J dropped 2 bases, with 5 bases sitting between them. The CDR3 DNA reads TGTGCCAGCAGCTTTTCTACCTACGAGCAGTACTTC. It yields the protein CASSFSTYEQYF. Filled out from reference TRBV7-2 and TRBJ2-7, the complete variable domain reads GAGVSQSPSNKVTEKGKDVELRCDPISGHTALYWYRQSLGQGLEFLIYFQGNSAPDKSGLPSDRFSAERTGGSVSTLTIQRTQQEDSAVYLCASSFSTYEQYFGPGTRLTVT.

This chain links TRBV9 with TRBJ2-7; possibly TRBD2 for D (7 bases). V lost 1 base and J 4 bases, leaving 12 bases between the germline ends. Germline CDR1 and CDR2: SGDLS and YYNGEE. This CDR3 contains 14 residues. DNA of the CDR3: TGTGCCAGCAGCGTACACGGGGGGCCTTACGAGCAGTACTTC. This sequence encodes CASSVHGGPYEQYF.

The V and J genes are TRBV7-3 and TRBJ1-1; D is perhaps TRBD1 (5 bases). CDR3 length: 15 residues. V dropped 5 bases and J dropped 2 bases, with 15 bases sitting between them. From germline, CDR1 is SGHTA and CDR2 FQGTGA. The CDR3 loop reads CASSPTGGGNTEAFF. The CDR3 DNA is TGTGCCAGCAGCCCCACCGGCGGGGGAAACACTGAAGCTTTCTTT.

The chain joins TRBV4-2 to TRBJ1-1; TRBD1 agrees at 8 bases. The CDR3 is 15 residues long. Trimming at V came to 1 base and at J to 7 bases, leaving 8 bases not matched to a gene. In germline, CDR1 is LGHNA, CDR2 YNFKEQ. This CDR3 is CASSQGGGQENEAFF. Here the CDR3 DNA reads TGTGCCAGCAGCCAAGGAGGGGGACAGGAAAATGAAGCTTTCTTT.